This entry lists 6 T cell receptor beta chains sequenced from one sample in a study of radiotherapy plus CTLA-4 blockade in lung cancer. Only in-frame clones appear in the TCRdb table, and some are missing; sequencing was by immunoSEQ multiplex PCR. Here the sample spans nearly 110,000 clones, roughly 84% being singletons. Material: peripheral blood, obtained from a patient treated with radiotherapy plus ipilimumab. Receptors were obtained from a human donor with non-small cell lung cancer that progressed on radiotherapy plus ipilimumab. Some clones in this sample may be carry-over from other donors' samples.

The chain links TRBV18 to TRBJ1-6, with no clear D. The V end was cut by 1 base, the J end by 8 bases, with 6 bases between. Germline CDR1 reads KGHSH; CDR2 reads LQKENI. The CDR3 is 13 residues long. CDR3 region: CASSPLRDSPLHF. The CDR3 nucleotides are TGTGCCAGCTCACCACTAAGAGATTCACCCCTCCACTTT. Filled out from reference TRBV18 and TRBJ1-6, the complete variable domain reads NAGVMQNPRHLVRRRGQEARLRCSPMKGHSHVYWYRQLPEEGLKFMVYLQKENIIDESGMPKERFSAEFPKEGPSILRIQQVVRGDSAAYFCASSPLRDSPLHFGNGTRLTVT.

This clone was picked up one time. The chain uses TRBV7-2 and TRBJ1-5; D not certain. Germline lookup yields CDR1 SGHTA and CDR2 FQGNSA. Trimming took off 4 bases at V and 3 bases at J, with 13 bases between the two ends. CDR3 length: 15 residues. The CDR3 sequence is CASSSNPGFNQPQHF. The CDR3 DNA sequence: TGTGCCAGCAGCTCGAATCCCGGCTTCAATCAGCCCCAGCATTTT.

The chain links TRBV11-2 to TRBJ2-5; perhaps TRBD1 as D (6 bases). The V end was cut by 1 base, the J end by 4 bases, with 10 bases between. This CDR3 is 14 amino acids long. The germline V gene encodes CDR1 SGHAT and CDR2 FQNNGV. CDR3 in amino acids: CASSLVQGPETQYF. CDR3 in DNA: TGTGCCAGCAGCTTAGTACAGGGCCCAGAGACCCAGTACTTC.

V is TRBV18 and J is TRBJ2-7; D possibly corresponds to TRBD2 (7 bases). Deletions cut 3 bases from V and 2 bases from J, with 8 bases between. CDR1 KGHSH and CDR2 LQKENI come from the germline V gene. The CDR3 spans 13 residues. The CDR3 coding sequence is TGTGCCAGCTCACCCGGGGGGCCCTACGAGCAGTACTTC. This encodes CASSPGGPYEQYF.

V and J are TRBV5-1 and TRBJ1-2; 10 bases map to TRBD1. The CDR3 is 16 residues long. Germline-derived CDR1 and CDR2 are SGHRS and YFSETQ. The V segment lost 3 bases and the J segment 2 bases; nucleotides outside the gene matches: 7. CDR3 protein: CASSSNPGQGNYGYTF. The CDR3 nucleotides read TGCGCCAGCAGCTCAAACCCGGGACAGGGGAACTATGGCTACACCTTC.

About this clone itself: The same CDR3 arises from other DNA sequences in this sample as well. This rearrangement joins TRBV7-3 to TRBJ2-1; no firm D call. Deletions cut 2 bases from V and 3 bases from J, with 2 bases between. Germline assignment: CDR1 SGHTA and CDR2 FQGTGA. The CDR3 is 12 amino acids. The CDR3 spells CASSLGYNEQFF. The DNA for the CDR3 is TGTGCCAGCAGCTTAGGCTACAATGAGCAGTTCTTC. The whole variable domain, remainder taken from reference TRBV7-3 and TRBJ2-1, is GAGVSQTPSNKVTEKGKYVELRCDPISGHTALYWYRQSLGQGPEFLIYFQGTGAADDSGLPNDRFFAVRPEGSVSTLKIQRTERGDSAVYLCASSLGYNEQFFGPGTRLTVL.